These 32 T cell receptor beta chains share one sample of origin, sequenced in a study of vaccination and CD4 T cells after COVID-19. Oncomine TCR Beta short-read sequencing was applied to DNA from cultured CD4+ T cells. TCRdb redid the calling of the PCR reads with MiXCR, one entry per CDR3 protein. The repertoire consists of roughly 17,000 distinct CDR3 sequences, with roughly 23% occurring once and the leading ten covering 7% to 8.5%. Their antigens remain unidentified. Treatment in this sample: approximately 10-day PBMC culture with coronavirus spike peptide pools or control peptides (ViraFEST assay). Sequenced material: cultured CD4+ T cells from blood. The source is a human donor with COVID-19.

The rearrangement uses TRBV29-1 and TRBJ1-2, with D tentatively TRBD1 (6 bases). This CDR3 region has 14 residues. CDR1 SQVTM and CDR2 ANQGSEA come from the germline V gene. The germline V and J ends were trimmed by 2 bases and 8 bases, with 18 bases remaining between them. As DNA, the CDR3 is TGCAGCGTTGAAACAGAGGGGGACACAGGGGGCTACACCTTC. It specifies CSVETEGDTGGYTF.

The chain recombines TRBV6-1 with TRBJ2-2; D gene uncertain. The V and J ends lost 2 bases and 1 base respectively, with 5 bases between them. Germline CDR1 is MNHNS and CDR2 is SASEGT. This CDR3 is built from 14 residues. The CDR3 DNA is TGTGCCAGCAGTGAAATTGGGAACACCGGGGAGCTGTTTTTT. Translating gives CASSEIGNTGELFF.

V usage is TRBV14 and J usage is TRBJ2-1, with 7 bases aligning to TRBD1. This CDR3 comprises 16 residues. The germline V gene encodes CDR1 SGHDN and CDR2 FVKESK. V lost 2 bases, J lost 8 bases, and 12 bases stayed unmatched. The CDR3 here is CASSQLTQTGQDEQFF. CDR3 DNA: TGTGCCAGCAGCCAACTAACACAGACAGGGCAGGATGAGCAGTTCTTC.

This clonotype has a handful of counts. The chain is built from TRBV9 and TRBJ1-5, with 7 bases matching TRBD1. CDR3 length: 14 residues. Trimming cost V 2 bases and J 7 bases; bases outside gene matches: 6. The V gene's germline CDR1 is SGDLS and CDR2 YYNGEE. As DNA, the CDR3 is TGTGCCAGCAGCGTCACAGGGGACGGGCAGCCCCAGCATTTT. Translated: CASSVTGDGQPQHF.

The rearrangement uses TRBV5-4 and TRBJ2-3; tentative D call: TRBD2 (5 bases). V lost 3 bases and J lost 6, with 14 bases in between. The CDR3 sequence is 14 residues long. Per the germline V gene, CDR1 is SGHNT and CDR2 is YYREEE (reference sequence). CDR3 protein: CASSYGLSQDTQYF. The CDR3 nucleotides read TGTGCCAGCAGCTACGGACTTTCCCAGGATACGCAGTATTTT.

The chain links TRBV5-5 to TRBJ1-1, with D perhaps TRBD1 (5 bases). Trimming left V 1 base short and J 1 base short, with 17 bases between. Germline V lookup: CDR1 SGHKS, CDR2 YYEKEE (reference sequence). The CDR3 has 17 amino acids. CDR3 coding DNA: TGTGCCAGCAGCTTGAACACTATAAGGGGCCCGAACACTGAAGCTTTCTTT. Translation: CASSLNTIRGPNTEAFF.

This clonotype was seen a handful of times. CDR3 loop: CASSEHASSYNSPLHF. The DNA of the CDR3 is TGTGCCAGCAGTGAACACGCGAGCTCCTATAATTCACCCCTCCACTTT. This chain connects TRBV25-1 to TRBJ1-6; no clear D. This CDR3 comprises 16 residues. Germline assignment: CDR1 MGHDK and CDR2 SYGVNS. V was pared by 2 bases and J by 0 bases, with 8 bases between.

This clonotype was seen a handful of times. CDR3 in DNA: TGTGCCAGCAGTTACAAGGCCAAGAACACTGAAGCTTTCTTT. It codes for CASSYKAKNTEAFF. The rearrangement joins TRBV6-5 to TRBJ1-1; D remains ambiguous. The CDR3 runs to 14 residues. CDR1 is MNHEY, CDR2 SVGAGI, per germline. Trimming cost V 2 bases and J 1 base, with 8 bases left between them.

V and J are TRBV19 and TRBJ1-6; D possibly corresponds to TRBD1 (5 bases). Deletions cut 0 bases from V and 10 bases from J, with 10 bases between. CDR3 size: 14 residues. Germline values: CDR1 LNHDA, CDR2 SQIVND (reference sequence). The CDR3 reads CASSIEGEASPLHF. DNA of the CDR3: TGTGCCAGTAGTATAGAAGGGGAAGCCTCACCCCTCCACTTT.

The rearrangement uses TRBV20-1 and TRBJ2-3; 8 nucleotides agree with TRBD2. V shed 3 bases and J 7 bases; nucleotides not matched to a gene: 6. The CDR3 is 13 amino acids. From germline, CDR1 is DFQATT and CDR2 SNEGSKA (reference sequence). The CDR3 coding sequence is TGCAGTGCTAGCGGGGGGGCCGCCAATACGCAGTATTTT. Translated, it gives CSASGGAANTQYF.

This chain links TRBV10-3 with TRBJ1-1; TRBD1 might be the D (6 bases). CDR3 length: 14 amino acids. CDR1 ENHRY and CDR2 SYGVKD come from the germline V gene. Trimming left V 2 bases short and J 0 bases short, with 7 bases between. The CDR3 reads CAISEQGMNTEAFF. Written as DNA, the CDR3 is TGTGCCATCAGTGAGCAGGGGATGAACACTGAAGCTTTCTTT.

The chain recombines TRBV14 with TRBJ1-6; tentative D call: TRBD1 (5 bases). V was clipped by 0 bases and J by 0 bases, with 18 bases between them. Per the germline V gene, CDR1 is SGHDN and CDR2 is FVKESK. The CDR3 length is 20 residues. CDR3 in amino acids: CASSQDPRTDSSSYNSPLHF. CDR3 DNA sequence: TGTGCCAGCAGCCAAGACCCCCGGACCGACAGCAGCTCCTATAATTCACCCCTCCACTTT.

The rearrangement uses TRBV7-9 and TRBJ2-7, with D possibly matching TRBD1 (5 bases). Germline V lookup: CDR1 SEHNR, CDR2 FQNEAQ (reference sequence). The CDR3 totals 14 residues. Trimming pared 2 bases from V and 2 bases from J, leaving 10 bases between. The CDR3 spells CASSLQGETYEQYF. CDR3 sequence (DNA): TGTGCCAGCAGCTTACAGGGTGAAACCTACGAGCAGTACTTC.

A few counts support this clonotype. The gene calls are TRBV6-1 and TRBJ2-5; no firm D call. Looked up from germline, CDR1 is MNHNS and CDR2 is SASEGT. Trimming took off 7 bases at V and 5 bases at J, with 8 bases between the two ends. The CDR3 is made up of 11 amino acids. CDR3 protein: CASTQRETQYF. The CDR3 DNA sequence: TGTGCCAGCACCCAGAGGGAGACCCAGTACTTC.

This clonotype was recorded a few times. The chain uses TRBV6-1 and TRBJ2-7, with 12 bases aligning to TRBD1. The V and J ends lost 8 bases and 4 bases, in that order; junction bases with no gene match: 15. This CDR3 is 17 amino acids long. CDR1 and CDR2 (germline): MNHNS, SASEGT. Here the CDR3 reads CASGPAGTGGVRYEQYF. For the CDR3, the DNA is TGTGCCAGCGGACCTGCCGGGACAGGGGGCGTTCGGTACGAGCAGTACTTC.

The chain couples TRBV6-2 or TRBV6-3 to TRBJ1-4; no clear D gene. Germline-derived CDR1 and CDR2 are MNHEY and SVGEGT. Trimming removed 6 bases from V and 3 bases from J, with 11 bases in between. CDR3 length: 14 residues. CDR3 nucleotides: TGTGCCAGCAGCCGTCTTGGGCCTAATGAAAAACTGTTTTTT. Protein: CASSRLGPNEKLFF.

The CDR3 spells CASSYPSGGRGTGELFF. CDR3 nucleotide sequence: TGTGCCAGCAGTTACCCTAGCGGGGGAAGGGGCACCGGGGAGCTGTTTTTT. The chain carries TRBV6-5 and TRBJ2-2, with TRBD2 matching over 10 bases. Germline-derived CDR1 and CDR2 are MNHEY and SVGAGI. The junction had 7 bases not matched to a gene; V was cut back by 2 bases and J by 4 bases. The CDR3 contains 17 residues.

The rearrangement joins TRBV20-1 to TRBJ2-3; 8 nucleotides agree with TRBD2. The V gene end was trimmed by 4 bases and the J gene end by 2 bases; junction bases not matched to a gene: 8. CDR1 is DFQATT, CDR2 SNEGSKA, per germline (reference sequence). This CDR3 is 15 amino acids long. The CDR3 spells CSAMRGVLDTDTQYF. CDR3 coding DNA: TGCAGTGCTATGCGGGGGGTCCTTGACACAGATACGCAGTATTTT.

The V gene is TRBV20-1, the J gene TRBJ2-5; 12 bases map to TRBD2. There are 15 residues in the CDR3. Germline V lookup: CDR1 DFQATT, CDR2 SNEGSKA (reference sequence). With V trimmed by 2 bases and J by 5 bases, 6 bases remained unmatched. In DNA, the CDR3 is TGCAGTGCTAGACTAGCGGGGGGGCTGGGGGAGACCCAGTACTTC. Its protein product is CSARLAGGLGETQYF.

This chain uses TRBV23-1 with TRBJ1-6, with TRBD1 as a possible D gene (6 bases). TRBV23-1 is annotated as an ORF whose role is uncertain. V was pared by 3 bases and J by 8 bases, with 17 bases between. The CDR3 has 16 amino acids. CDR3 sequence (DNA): TGCGCCAGCAGTCAGCCGGAGGGGGGCAAGGATTCACCCCTCCACTTT. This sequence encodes CASSQPEGGKDSPLHF.

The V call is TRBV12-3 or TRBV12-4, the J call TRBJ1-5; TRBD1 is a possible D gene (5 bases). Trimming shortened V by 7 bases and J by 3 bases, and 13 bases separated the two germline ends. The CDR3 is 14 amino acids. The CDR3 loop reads CASTGTNHNQPQHF. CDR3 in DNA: TGTGCCAGCACCGGGACGAACCACAATCAGCCCCAGCATTTT.

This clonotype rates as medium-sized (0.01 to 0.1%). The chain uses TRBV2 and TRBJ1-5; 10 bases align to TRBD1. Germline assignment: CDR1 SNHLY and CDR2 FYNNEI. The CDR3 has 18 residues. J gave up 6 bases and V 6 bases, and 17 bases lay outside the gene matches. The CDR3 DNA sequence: TGTGCCAGCAGGTACCGGGACAGGGGTAGCAGGGCAACTCAGCCCCAGCATTTT. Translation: CASRYRDRGSRATQPQHF.

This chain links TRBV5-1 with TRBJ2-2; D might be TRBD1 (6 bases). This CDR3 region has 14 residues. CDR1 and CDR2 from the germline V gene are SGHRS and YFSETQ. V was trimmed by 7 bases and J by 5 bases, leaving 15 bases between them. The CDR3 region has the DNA TGCGCCAGCTCCCAGGGGTTCGTGACCGGGGAGCTGTTTTTT. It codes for CASSQGFVTGELFF.

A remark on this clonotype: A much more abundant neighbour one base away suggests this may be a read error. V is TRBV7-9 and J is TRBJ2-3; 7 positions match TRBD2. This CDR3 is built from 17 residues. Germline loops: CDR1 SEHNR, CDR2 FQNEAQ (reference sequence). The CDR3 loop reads CTSSLVEASGATDTQYF. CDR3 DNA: TGTACCAGCAGCTTAGTCGAGGCTAGCGGCGCCACAGATACGCAGTATTTT.

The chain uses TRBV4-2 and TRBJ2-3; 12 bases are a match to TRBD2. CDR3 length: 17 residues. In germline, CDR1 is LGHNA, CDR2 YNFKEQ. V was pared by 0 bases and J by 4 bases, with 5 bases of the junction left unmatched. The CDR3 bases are TGTGCCAGCAGCCAAGATCTTACTAGCGGGGGGTCAGATACGCAGTATTTT. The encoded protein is CASSQDLTSGGSDTQYF.

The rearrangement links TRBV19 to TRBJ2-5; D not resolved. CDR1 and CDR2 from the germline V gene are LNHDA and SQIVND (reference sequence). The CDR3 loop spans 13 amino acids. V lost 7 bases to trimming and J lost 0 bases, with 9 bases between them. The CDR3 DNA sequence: TGTGCCAGTAAACCCCAGTACCAAGAGACCCAGTACTTC. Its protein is CASKPQYQETQYF.

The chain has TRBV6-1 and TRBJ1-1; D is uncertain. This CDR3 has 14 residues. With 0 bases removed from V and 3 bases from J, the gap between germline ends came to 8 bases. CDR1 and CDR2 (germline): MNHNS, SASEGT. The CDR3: CASSEARADTEAFF. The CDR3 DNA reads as TGTGCCAGCAGTGAAGCAAGGGCGGACACTGAAGCTTTCTTT.

The CDR3 DNA reads as TGTGCCAGCACCACGACCGGGACAGGTGATTACGAGCAGTACTTC. As protein: CASTTTGTGDYEQYF. The rearrangement links TRBV6-2 or TRBV6-3 to TRBJ2-7, with 8 bases matching TRBD1. Germline lookup yields CDR1 MNHEY and CDR2 SVGEGT. This CDR3 region has 15 residues. The V gene end was trimmed by 7 bases and the J gene end by 4 bases; junction bases not matched to a gene: 12.

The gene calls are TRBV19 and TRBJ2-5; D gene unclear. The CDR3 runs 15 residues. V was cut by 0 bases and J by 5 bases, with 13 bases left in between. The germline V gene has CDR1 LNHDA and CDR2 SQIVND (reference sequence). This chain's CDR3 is CASSIEIGRRETQYF. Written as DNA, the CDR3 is TGTGCCAGTAGTATAGAGATTGGACGACGGGAGACCCAGTACTTC.

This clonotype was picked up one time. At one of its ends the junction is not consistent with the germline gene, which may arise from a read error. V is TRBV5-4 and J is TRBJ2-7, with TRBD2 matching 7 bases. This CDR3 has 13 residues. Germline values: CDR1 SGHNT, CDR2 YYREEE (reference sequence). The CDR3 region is CAGSLAGAYEQYF. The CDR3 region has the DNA TGTGCCGGCAGCTTGGCGGGAGCCTACGAGCAGTACTTC.

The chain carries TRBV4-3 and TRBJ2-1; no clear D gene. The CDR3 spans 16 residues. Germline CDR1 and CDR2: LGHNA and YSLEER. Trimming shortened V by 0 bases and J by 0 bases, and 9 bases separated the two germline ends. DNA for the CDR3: TGCGCCAGCAGCCAAGAGGCGCCGAGCTCCTACAATGAGCAGTTCTTC. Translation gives CASSQEAPSSYNEQFF.

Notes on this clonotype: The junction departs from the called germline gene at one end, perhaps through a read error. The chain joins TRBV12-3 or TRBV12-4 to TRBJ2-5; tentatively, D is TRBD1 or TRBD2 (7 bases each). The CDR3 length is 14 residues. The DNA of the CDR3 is TGTGACAGCACACCTATAGACAGGGAGGGGACCCAGTACTTC. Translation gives CDSTPIDREGTQYF.